Shown below are 10 T cell receptor beta chains from a single sample sequenced in a study of cytomegalovirus exposure and HLA in healthy donors. Use of 60 Vbeta and 13 Jbeta primers characterized the PCR. Measured with immunoSEQ multiplex PCR; TCRdb has only the in-frame clones, and not every one. The data hold about 190,000 clones, with about three quarters observed a single time. Sequenced sample: PBMCs. These receptors all stem from a woman in her forties in good health and CMV-seronegative.

Comment on this clone: The junction and the germline gene differ at one end; a read error may be behind it. The rearrangement joins TRBV7-9 to TRBJ2-5, with a possible D match to TRBD2 (5 bases). CDR1 is SEHNR, CDR2 FQNEAQ, per germline (reference sequence). The CDR3 totals 14 residues. Written as DNA, the CDR3 is TGTGCCGGCAGCCGGACTGCATACCAAGAGACCCAGTACTTC. Amino acids: CAGSRTAYQETQYF.

In regard to this clone: The same CDR3 also results from other DNA sequences found in this sample. The chain joins TRBV27 to TRBJ2-7; 8 nucleotides agree with TRBD2. The CDR3 runs to 14 residues. The ends lost 6 bases at V and 4 bases at J; junction bases unmatched: 8. CDR1 and CDR2 from the germline V gene are MNHEY and SMNVEV (reference sequence). CDR3 coding DNA: TGTGCCAGCAGCAGATTAGCGGGGAAATACGAGCAGTACGTC. Its protein is CASSRLAGKYEQYV.

The J gene is TRBJ2-2, the V gene TRBV27; 9 bases fit TRBD1. The V gene's germline CDR1 is MNHEY and CDR2 SMNVEV (reference sequence). V trimming: 8 bases; J trimming: 3 bases; junction bases outside the gene matches: 4. The CDR3 length is 14 residues. CDR3 amino acids: CASRDRADTGELFF. In nucleotides, the CDR3 is TGTGCCAGCCGGGACAGGGCGGACACCGGGGAGCTGTTTTTT.

Details on this clone: The identical CDR3 is also encoded by other nucleotide sequences in the sample. The chain couples TRBV7-9 to TRBJ1-1; D might be TRBD1 (5 bases). The CDR3 length is 12 residues. V lost 5 bases, J lost 7 bases, and 11 bases lay in between. Germline CDR1 reads SEHNR; CDR2 reads FQNEAQ (reference sequence). The DNA of the CDR3 is TGTGCCAGCAGCCTAGGGGCAGATGAAGCTTTCTTT. Translation gives CASSLGADEAFF.

The rearrangement uses TRBV27 and TRBJ1-2, with 8 bases lining up with TRBD1. The CDR3 is 16 amino acids. After removal of 7 bases from V and 0 bases from J, the junction contained 10 bases not matched to a gene. CDR1 and CDR2 from the germline V gene are MNHEY and SMNVEV (reference sequence). This chain's CDR3 is CASNRTGKTANYGYTF. In DNA, the CDR3 is TGTGCCAGCAATAGGACAGGGAAGACTGCTAACTATGGCTACACCTTC.

This clone was seen once. J is TRBJ2-2 and V is TRBV15; possible D gene TRBD2, 5 bases. CDR3 length equals 15 residues. In germline, CDR1 is LNHNV, CDR2 YYDKDF (reference sequence). The V gene lost 3 bases and the J gene lost 4 bases, with 12 bases spanning the gap. This CDR3 reads CATSSFGVGTGELFF. CDR3 DNA: TGTGCCACCAGCAGCTTCGGGGTTGGCACCGGGGAGCTGTTTTTT.

This clone came up once. The V call is TRBV5-5, the J call TRBJ2-2; no definite D call. The length of the CDR3 is 16 residues. The V end was cut by 3 bases, the J end by 0 bases, with 12 bases between. From germline, CDR1 is SGHKS and CDR2 YYEKEE (reference sequence). Here the CDR3 DNA reads TGTGCCAGCAGCTCGGTCCTCGCCACGAACACCGGGGAGCTGTTTTTT. Its translation: CASSSVLATNTGELFF.

The chain has TRBV7-8 and TRBJ2-3; D uncertain. The length of the CDR3 is 11 residues. From germline, CDR1 is SGHVS and CDR2 FQNEAQ. V was cut by 9 bases and J by 4 bases, with 8 bases left in between. CDR3 loop: CASAAADTQYF. DNA for the CDR3: TGTGCCAGTGCCGCGGCAGATACGCAGTATTTT.

A note on this clone: The same CDR3 also results from other DNA sequences found in this sample. The chain joins TRBV9 to TRBJ1-1; D call uncertain. Germline V CDR1 and CDR2: SGDLS, YYNGEE. CDR3 length: 13 residues. The V end lost 0 bases, the J end lost 4 bases, and 7 bases lay between the germline ends. The CDR3 bases are TGTGCCAGCAGCGTAGGAACGGGCACTGAAGCTTTCTTT. Translating gives CASSVGTGTEAFF.

This chain links TRBV4-3 with TRBJ2-1; tentative D call: TRBD2 (5 bases). V was cut by 4 bases and J by 0 bases, with 10 bases left in between. This CDR3 has 15 residues. Germline V CDR1 and CDR2: LGHNA, YSLEER. As DNA, the CDR3 is TGCGCCAGCAGCCCCGGACTCCGCTCCTACAATGAGCAGTTCTTC. Translation gives CASSPGLRSYNEQFF.